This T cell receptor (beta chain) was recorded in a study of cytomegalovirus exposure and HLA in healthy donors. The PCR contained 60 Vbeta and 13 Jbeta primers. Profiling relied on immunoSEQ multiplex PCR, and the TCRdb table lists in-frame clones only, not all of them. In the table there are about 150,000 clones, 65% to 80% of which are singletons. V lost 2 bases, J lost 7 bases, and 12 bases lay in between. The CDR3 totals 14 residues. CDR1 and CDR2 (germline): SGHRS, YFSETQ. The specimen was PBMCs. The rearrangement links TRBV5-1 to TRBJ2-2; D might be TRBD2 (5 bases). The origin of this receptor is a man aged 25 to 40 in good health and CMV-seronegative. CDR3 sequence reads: CASSFPPRGGELFF. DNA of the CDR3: TGCGCCAGCAGCTTCCCCCCCCGGGGCGGGGAGCTGTTTTTT.